Following are 7 T cell receptor beta chains from one sample sequenced in a study of OX40 agonist ivuxolimab in advanced cancers. The library was made by the immunoSEQ multiplex PCR assay. This is the immuneACCESS table as TCRdb keeps it, with only in-frame sequences that have V and J called. A part of the clones is gone; compared with another copy, unresolved V genes explain less than half, and the rest is unexplained. Here the sample has approximately 38,000 clones; 92% occur a single time. The top ten hold 7.5% to 10% of the sample. The sequencing used CD4+ or CD8+ T cells sorted from blood, collected in a trial of the OX40 agonist ivuxolimab. Receptor source: an adult with an advanced solid tumor such as melanoma, head and neck, liver or kidney cancer.

CDR3 in amino acids: CASSARLGLRNTEAFF. The CDR3 bases are TGTGCCAGCAGCGCACGATTGGGACTGAGAAACACTGAAGCTTTCTTT. This chain links TRBV7-9 with TRBJ1-1; a weak D match, TRBD1 (5 bases). The CDR3 has 16 amino acids. Germline-derived CDR1 and CDR2 are SEHNR and FQNEAQ (reference sequence). With 5 bases removed from V and 2 bases from J, the gap between germline ends came to 18 bases.

This clone has just a few counts. The rearrangement uses TRBV29-1 and TRBJ1-1; D is uncertain. This CDR3 contains 9 residues. Trimming cost V 4 bases and J 7 bases, with 4 bases left between them. The germline V gene has CDR1 SQVTM and CDR2 ANQGSEA. The CDR3 DNA sequence: TGCAGCGTTGGATATGAAGCTTTCTTT. It encodes CSVGYEAFF.

The rearrangement uses TRBV11-2 and TRBJ1-3, with D perhaps TRBD1 (5 bases). V was cut by 11 bases and J by 4 bases, with 9 bases left in between. The CDR3 is 11 residues long. The germline gives CDR1 SGHAT, CDR2 FQNNGV. CDR3 DNA sequence: TGTGCCTCCCGGGGGGGAAACACCATATATTTT. Translated: CASRGGNTIYF.

The chain combines TRBV4-1 with TRBJ1-1; 7 bases are a match to TRBD1. The J segment lost 1 base and the V segment lost 2 bases, leaving 7 bases of the junction unmatched. This CDR3 is 16 amino acids long. CDR1 and CDR2 from the germline V gene are MGHRA and YSYEKL. DNA of the CDR3: TGCGCCAGCAGCCAAAAGGGGGCGACGGGGAACACTGAAGCTTTCTTT. Amino acid sequence: CASSQKGATGNTEAFF.

CDR3: CASSLNRLDTQYF. The DNA for the CDR3 is TGTGCCAGCAGCTTAAATCGATTAGATACGCAGTATTTT. The chain combines TRBV11-2 with TRBJ2-3, with D uncertain. The germline V and J ends were trimmed by 2 bases and 5 bases, with 8 bases remaining between them. The CDR3 is 13 amino acids. Germline lookup yields CDR1 SGHAT and CDR2 FQNNGV.

The genes are TRBV19 and TRBJ2-1; tentatively, D is TRBD2 (6 bases). V lost 4 bases, J lost 6 bases, and 10 bases lay in between. Per germline, CDR1 LNHDA and CDR2 SQIVND (reference sequence). The CDR3 has 13 residues. CDR3 nucleotides: TGTGCCAGTAGTAGGGGGGAGTTCAATGAGCAGTTCTTC. Protein product: CASSRGEFNEQFF.

This chain uses TRBV4-3 with TRBJ2-1; 8 positions match TRBD2. Per the germline V gene, CDR1 is LGHNA and CDR2 is YSLEER. This CDR3 spans 16 amino acids. Trimming took 0 bases from V and 3 from J; bases not matched to a gene: 4. Here the CDR3 DNA reads TGCGCCAGCAGCCAAGATCGACTAGCGTACTACAATGAGCAGTTCTTC. Its protein product is CASSQDRLAYYNEQFF.